This entry lists 20 T cell receptor beta chains sequenced from one sample in a study of blood T cells in healthy people across ages. A second PCR, run for about 7 to 11 cycles, used a sample-barcoded 5' primer plus a J-beta primer mix. TCRdb re-derived calls from the 5' RACE reads in MiXCR, one entry per CDR3 protein. The data hold around 1.5 million distinct CDR3 sequences, with about 35% observed a single time. Sample: blood. These TCRs come from a woman aged 25 to 45 in good health.

V gene TRBV15 combines with J gene TRBJ2-2, with D possibly being TRBD1 (5 bases). Germline CDR1 reads LNHNV; CDR2 reads YYDKDF (reference sequence). This CDR3 contains 16 residues. Trimming pared 0 bases from V and 7 bases from J, leaving 15 bases between. This CDR3 reads CATSRDNVRVSGELFF. CDR3 coding DNA: TGTGCCACCAGCAGAGATAACGTCAGGGTTAGCGGGGAGCTGTTTTTT.

Remarks on this clonotype: One junction end does not reproduce the germline sequence, and a read error may be involved. This chain joins TRBV12-3 or TRBV12-4 and TRBJ2-1; D is uncertain. CDR3 length: 15 amino acids. The CDR3, as DNA: TGTGTCAGCAGTTTAAGGCAGGTCTCCTACAATGAGCAGTTCTTC. As protein: CVSSLRQVSYNEQFF.

This chain connects TRBV29-1 to TRBJ1-1; tentative D call: TRBD1 (5 bases). The CDR3 consists of 13 residues. The germline CDR1 and CDR2 sequences are SQVTM and ANQGSEA. V lost 6 bases and J 1 base, leaving 12 bases between the germline ends. The CDR3 DNA follows: TGCAGCGTAATGAGACAGACGAACACTGAAGCTTTCTTT. It yields the protein CSVMRQTNTEAFF.

In the case of this clonotype: This sequence may be a read error, since a much larger clone differs from it by one base. CDR3 sequence: CASSTSGTGYEQYF. In nucleotides, the CDR3 is TGCGCCAGCAGCACCTCCGGGACTGGCTACGAGCAGTACTTC. The rearrangement uses TRBV5-1 and TRBJ2-5; perhaps TRBD2 as D (6 bases). The end of the DNA is better explained by TRBJ2-7, so the J call may be wrong. This CDR3 has 14 residues. The V gene's germline CDR1 is SGHRS and CDR2 YFSETQ.

The chain links TRBV20-1 to TRBJ2-1, with TRBD2 matching over 8 bases. J gave up 0 bases and V 2 bases, and 15 bases lay outside the gene matches. The germline V gene has CDR1 DFQATT and CDR2 SNEGSKA (reference sequence). The CDR3 is made up of 19 amino acids. Written as DNA, the CDR3 is TGCAGTGCTAGAAATCGGCTAGCGGGCCCCTTTAGCTCCTACAATGAGCAGTTCTTC. Translation: CSARNRLAGPFSSYNEQFF.

The chain links TRBV18 to TRBJ2-7; weak D call: TRBD1 (6 bases). The V end was cut by 5 bases, the J end by 0 bases, with 11 bases between. This CDR3 is 14 amino acids long. The germline gives CDR1 KGHSH, CDR2 LQKENI. This chain's CDR3 is CASSTRDNSYEQYF. The CDR3 DNA reads TGTGCCAGCTCAACCCGGGACAACTCCTACGAGCAGTACTTC.

The J gene is TRBJ2-7, the V gene TRBV7-9; TRBD1 matches at 8 bases. The CDR3 consists of 15 residues. Unmatched junction bases numbered 11, after V lost 5 bases and J lost 5 bases. The germline CDR1 and CDR2 sequences are SEHNR and FQNEAQ (reference sequence). The DNA for the CDR3 is TGTGCCAGCAGCCCTAGACAGGGGCCGGGAGACGAGCAGTACTTC. Translation gives CASSPRQGPGDEQYF. Looking up the rest from reference TRBV7-9 and TRBJ2-7 gives the full variable domain: DTGVSQNPRHKITKRGQNVTFRCDPISEHNRLYWYRQTLGQGPEFLTYFQNEAQLEKSRLLSDRFSAERPKGSFSTLEIQRTEQGDSAMYLCASSPRQGPGDEQYFGPGTRLTVT.

This clonotype was picked up a small number of times. The chain combines TRBV7-3 with TRBJ2-5; D unclear. The germline V and J ends were trimmed by 1 base and 5 bases, with 14 bases remaining between them. The CDR3 length is 15 residues. Looked up from germline, CDR1 is SGHTA and CDR2 is FQGTGA. The CDR3 here is CASSLIGATSETQYF. For the CDR3, the DNA is TGTGCCAGCAGCTTAATCGGAGCCACATCCGAGACCCAGTACTTC. The variable domain in full, completed from reference TRBV7-3 and TRBJ2-5, reads GAGVSQTPSNKVTEKGKYVELRCDPISGHTALYWYRQSLGQGPEFLIYFQGTGAADDSGLPNDRFFAVRPEGSVSTLKIQRTERGDSAVYLCASSLIGATSETQYFGPGTRLLVL.

This clonotype has only a few counts. J is TRBJ2-3 and V is TRBV20-1; 9 bases line up with TRBD2. This CDR3 has 15 amino acids. CDR1 DFQATT and CDR2 SNEGSKA come from the germline V gene (reference sequence). The V and J ends lost 6 bases and 3 bases, in that order; junction bases with no gene match: 10. CDR3 sequence (DNA): TGCAGTGCGGAGGCGGCGGGGGGGCGGACAGATACGCAGTATTTT. Translating it yields CSAEAAGGRTDTQYF.

The gene calls are TRBV7-6 and TRBJ2-1; possibly TRBD1 for D (5 bases). The ends were cut back, 5 bases at V and 14 bases at J, with 16 bases in the middle. CDR3 length equals 12 residues. CDR1 SGHVS and CDR2 FNYEAQ come from the germline V gene. CDR3 nucleotide sequence: TGTGCCAGCAGCCGACAGACCCAGCCGGAGTTCTTC. It translates to CASSRQTQPEFF.

Only a few counts were recorded for this clonotype. This chain uses TRBV5-1 with TRBJ2-7; D not resolved. V dropped 0 bases and J dropped 7 bases, with 26 bases sitting between them. Germline loops: CDR1 SGHRS, CDR2 YFSETQ. This CDR3 has 18 residues. The CDR3 is CASSLARIGLGTRREQYF. CDR3 nucleotide sequence: TGCGCCAGCAGCTTGGCCAGGATTGGGTTAGGCACCCGCCGGGAGCAGTACTTC.

A few counts support this clonotype. The rearrangement joins TRBV25-1 to TRBJ1-1, with D tentatively TRBD1 (6 bases). Germline V CDR1 and CDR2: MGHDK, SYGVNS. V lost 3 bases, J lost 4 bases, and 12 bases lay in between. The CDR3 runs 14 residues. CDR3 bases: TGTGCCAGCAGTGACGGGGGGGCGAGCACTGAAGCTTTCTTT. Protein sequence: CASSDGGASTEAFF.

The CDR3 loop reads CSAPFEGGGGTQYF. CDR3 nucleotides: TGCAGTGCTCCCTTTGAGGGCGGGGGGGGGACCCAGTACTTC. This chain joins TRBV20-1 and TRBJ2-5; TRBD2 agrees at 9 bases. Trimming took 5 bases from V and 7 from J; bases not matched to a gene: 11. CDR1 and CDR2 from the germline V gene are DFQATT and SNEGSKA (reference sequence). This CDR3 has 14 amino acids.

This clonotype was counted between two and nine times. This rearrangement joins TRBV27 to TRBJ2-7, with D tentatively TRBD2 (6 bases). Per the germline V gene, CDR1 is MNHEY and CDR2 is SMNVEV (reference sequence). The CDR3 has 14 amino acids. Deletions cut 2 bases from V and 2 bases from J, with 10 bases between. Here the CDR3 DNA reads TGTGCCAGCAGTTTAAGGCGGGACCCCTACGAGCAGTACTTC. Protein sequence: CASSLRRDPYEQYF.

This clonotype appeared a few times. V is TRBV20-1 and J is TRBJ1-1; possibly TRBD1 for D (5 bases). Per germline, CDR1 DFQATT and CDR2 SNEGSKA (reference sequence). The CDR3 runs to 14 residues. With 3 bases removed from V and 1 base from J, the gap between germline ends came to 12 bases. The CDR3 loop reads CSASRSGQNTEAFF. The CDR3 bases are TGCAGTGCTAGTAGGAGCGGACAGAACACTGAAGCTTTCTTT.

V and J are TRBV25-1 and TRBJ1-2; D may be TRBD1 (5 bases). V was pared by 1 base and J by 4 bases, with 13 bases between. This CDR3 region has 15 residues. Germline assignment: CDR1 MGHDK and CDR2 SYGVNS. The CDR3 nucleotides read TGTGCCAGCAGTGAATCGGGCAGGGCGAGCTATGGCTACACCTTC. It yields the protein CASSESGRASYGYTF.

This chain joins TRBV4-1 and TRBJ1-5; D may be TRBD1 (6 bases). Germline CDR1 MGHRA, CDR2 YSYEKL. V lost 4 bases to trimming and J lost 7 bases, with 14 bases between them. This CDR3 region has 14 residues. The CDR3 here is CASSPYREAQPQHF. Written as DNA, the CDR3 is TGCGCCAGCAGCCCCTACAGGGAAGCCCAGCCCCAGCATTTT.

This rearrangement joins TRBV11-2 to TRBJ2-3, with D unresolved. Germline V gives CDR1 SGHAT, CDR2 FQNNGV. CDR3 length equals 13 residues. V was shortened by 5 bases and J by 4 bases, with 10 bases between the two germline ends. CDR3 bases: TGTGCCAGCAGCACGGACCGGGCAGATACGCAGTATTTT. Its protein product is CASSTDRADTQYF. The full variable domain, with the rest looked up from reference TRBV11-2 and TRBJ2-3, is EAGVAQSPRYKIIEKRQSVAFWCNPISGHATLYWYQQILGQGPKLLIQFQNNGVVDDSQLPKDRFSAERLKGVDSTLKIQPAKLEDSAVYLCASSTDRADTQYFGPGTRLTVL.

The rearrangement links TRBV20-1 to TRBJ2-7; TRBD1 matches 7 bases. Losses at the gene ends were 5 bases for V and 3 bases for J; bases not matched to a gene: 13. The V gene's germline CDR1 is DFQATT and CDR2 SNEGSKA (reference sequence). The CDR3 contains 15 residues. DNA of the CDR3: TGCAGTGCTCCTTCACCCAGGGGGTGGATCTACGAGCAGTACTTC. Its translation: CSAPSPRGWIYEQYF.

The rearrangement links TRBV12-3 or TRBV12-4 to TRBJ1-5; possibly TRBD1 for D (6 bases). V gave up 3 bases and J gave up 0 bases, with 18 bases separating them. CDR3 size: 18 residues. The CDR3 reads CASSFRSGTLHSNQPQHF. The CDR3 bases are TGTGCCAGCAGTTTCCGCTCCGGGACACTTCATAGCAATCAGCCCCAGCATTTT.